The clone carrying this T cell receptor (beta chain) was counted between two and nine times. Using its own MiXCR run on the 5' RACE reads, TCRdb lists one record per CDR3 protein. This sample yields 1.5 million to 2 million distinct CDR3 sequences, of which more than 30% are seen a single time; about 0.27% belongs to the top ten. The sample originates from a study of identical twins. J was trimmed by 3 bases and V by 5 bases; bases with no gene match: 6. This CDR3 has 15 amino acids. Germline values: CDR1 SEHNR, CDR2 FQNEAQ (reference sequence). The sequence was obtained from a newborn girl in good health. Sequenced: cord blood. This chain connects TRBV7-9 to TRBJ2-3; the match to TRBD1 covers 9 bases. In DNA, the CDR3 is TGTGCCAGCAGCCGCGGGACAGGGTGGACAGATACGCAGTATTTT. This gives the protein CASSRGTGWTDTQYF.